This T cell receptor beta chain comes out of a study of blood T cell repertoires in COVID-19. The wider study: The cDNA or gDNA used as material had been derived from T cells, B-cell-depleted T cells, or PBMCs.

Between the trimmed V and J ends, which lost 6 bases and 1 base, there was a span of 16 bases. This CDR3 has 17 residues. Germline CDR1 is SNHLY and CDR2 is FYNNEI. Study processing details: Amplification of reference gene primers provided the estimated nucleated cell counts. Sequencing was performed with immunoSEQ multiplex PCR; in TCRdb, only in-frame clones are kept and a portion is missing. V and J calls and clone size come straight from that table; D and trimming were deduced from the DNA. The sample has approximately 130,000 clones, 77% seen once; the top ten hold around 20%. Sample: peripheral blood. The origin of this receptor is an elderly man with acute or convalescent COVID-19. This sequence joins TRBV2 and TRBJ2-6, with D tentatively TRBD2 (6 bases). The DNA for the CDR3 is TGTGCCAGCAGCTTCCGGGAGTCGCCATCTGGGGCCAACGTCCTGACTTTC. Its translation: CASSFRESPSGANVLTF.